Here is one TCR beta chain with its context. The sample is drawn from a study of technical replicates of blood from a few donors. This CDR3 region has 13 residues. V lost 6 bases, J lost 3 bases, and 4 bases stayed unmatched. Germline V lookup: CDR1 SGHVS, CDR2 FNYEAQ. Using immunoSEQ multiplex PCR, the repertoire was profiled, and TCRdb retains in-frame clones only, with some absent. The sample holds tens of thousands of clones; roughly 96% are singletons and the top ten take 0.26%. Sequencing used T cells isolated from PBMCs. V is TRBV7-6 and J is TRBJ2-5; the match to TRBD1 covers 7 bases. The sequence derives from a human donor in good health. CDR3 bases: TGTGCCAGCAGGGGGACAGAAAAAGAGACCCAGTACTTC. It is translated as CASRGTEKETQYF.